The clone carrying this T cell receptor beta chain was seen repeatedly, ten times or more. This sample stems from a study of regulatory T cells in long-lasting Graves disease. Sample time point: newly diagnosed GD, antithyroid drugs for less than 3 months. Making the TCR library involved RNA that had been extracted from PBMCs. Libraries of TCR beta came from iRepertoire HTBI primers plus Arm-PCR of CDR3 regions. TCRdb reprocessed the multiplex PCR reads with MiXCR, giving one entry per CDR3 protein. The sample includes a few hundred thousand distinct CDR3 sequences, approximately 16% seen only once; the top ten take about 8.2%. The germline V and J ends were trimmed by 0 bases and 2 bases, with 9 bases remaining between them. CDR1 is SGHDT, CDR2 YYEEEE, per germline. This CDR3 contains 14 residues. Separately, the same data were catalogued under a study of T cells in Graves' hyperthyroidism and ophthalmopathy. This second study says: Hyperthyroidism of Graves' type that showed no ophthalmopathy progression within 18 months was stable.

The sequence derives from a middle-aged woman with Graves disease. The chain employs TRBV5-6 and TRBJ2-7; D gene uncertain. The specimen was peripheral blood mononuclear cells (PBMCs), collected at new diagnosis, from a patient treated with antithyroid drugs. The chain's CDR3 is CASSLVAETYEQYF. The CDR3 DNA sequence: TGTGCCAGCAGCTTGGTCGCAGAGACCTACGAGCAGTACTTC.